Here is one T cell receptor beta chain with its context. Every PCR received spiked-in synthetic TCR analog templates. TCRdb's copy holds only in-frame clones and misses some; the assay was immunoSEQ multiplex PCR. Altogether 70,000 or so clones are present, roughly 89% being singletons, with the ten largest covering roughly 3.4%. Urothelial carcinoma affected the patients, and it was locally advanced or metastatic. Germline loops: CDR1 MDHEN, CDR2 SYDVKM. V shed 6 bases and J shed 1 base, with 7 bases lying between them. The CDR3 is made up of 12 amino acids. This sample is part of a study of PD-L1 blockade in urothelial cancer.

V and J are TRBV28 and TRBJ2-7; D remains unclear. This specimen consisted of PBMCs, obtained around atezolizumab (anti-PD-L1) treatment. The receptor comes from a man between 60 and 70 years old with urothelial cancer. CDR3 protein: CASSRMSYEQYF. In DNA, the CDR3 is TGTGCCAGCAGCCGTATGTCCTACGAGCAGTACTTC.